What follows describes a single TCR beta chain. Its antigen is not identified. Germline values: CDR1 MDHEN, CDR2 SYDVKM. The CDR3 runs 12 residues. Trimming stripped 11 bases from V and 7 bases from J, with 17 bases between. This sample is drawn from a study of cytomegalovirus exposure and HLA in healthy donors. Study at large: Unique TCRs from HLA-typed donors, 80 million to 90 million of them, were held in an early data release.

Both 60 Vbeta primers and 13 Jbeta primers went into the PCR. Original analysis: Roughly 10 million shared chains were among tens of millions of unique TCR beta chains counted in a later analysis. TCRdb's table, derived via immunoSEQ multiplex PCR, lists solely in-frame clones and lacks some. D and trimming come from the DNA, and the V and J calls and clone size come from that table. The data hold around 99,000 clones, with around 77% observed a single time. Study-level points and caveats: Cytomegalovirus status was reportedly diagnosed by the classifier with high sensitivity and specificity. A later analysis reportedly found fewer N-insertions in an Asian-associated ancestry cluster than the approximately 670-donor mean.

The sample taken for sequencing was PBMCs. The source is a man aged 35 to 55 in good health and CMV-seronegative. V gene TRBV28 combines with J gene TRBJ1-2, with TRBD1 as a possible D gene (6 bases). The CDR3 is CAAWGGRGGYTF. The CDR3 nucleotides are TGTGCCGCCTGGGGGGGGCGCGGTGGCTACACCTTC.